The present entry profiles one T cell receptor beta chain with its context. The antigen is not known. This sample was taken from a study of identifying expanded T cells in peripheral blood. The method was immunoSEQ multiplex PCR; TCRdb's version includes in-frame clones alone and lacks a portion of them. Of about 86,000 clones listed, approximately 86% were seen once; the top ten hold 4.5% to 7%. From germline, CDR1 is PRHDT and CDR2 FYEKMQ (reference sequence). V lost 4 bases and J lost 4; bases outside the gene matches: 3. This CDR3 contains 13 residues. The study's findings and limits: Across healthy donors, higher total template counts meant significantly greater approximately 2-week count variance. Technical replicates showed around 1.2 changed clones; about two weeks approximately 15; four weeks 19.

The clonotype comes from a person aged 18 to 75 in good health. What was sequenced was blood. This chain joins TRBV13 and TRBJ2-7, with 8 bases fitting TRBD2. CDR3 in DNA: TGTGCCAGCAGCTCCTTAGCGGGGTACGAGCAGTACTTC. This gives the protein CASSSLAGYEQYF. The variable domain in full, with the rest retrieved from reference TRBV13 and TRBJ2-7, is AAGVIQSPRHLIKEKRETATLKCYPIPRHDTVYWYQQGPGQDPQFLISFYEKMQSDKGSIPDRFSAQQFSDYHSELNMSSLELGDSALYFCASSSLAGYEQYFGPGTRLTVT.